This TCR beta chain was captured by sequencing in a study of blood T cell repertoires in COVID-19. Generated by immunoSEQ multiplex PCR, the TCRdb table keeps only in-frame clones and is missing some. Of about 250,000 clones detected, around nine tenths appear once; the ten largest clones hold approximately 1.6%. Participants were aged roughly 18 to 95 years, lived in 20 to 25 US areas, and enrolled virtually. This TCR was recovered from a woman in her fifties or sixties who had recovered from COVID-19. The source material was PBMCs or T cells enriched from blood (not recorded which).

The CDR3 DNA follows: TGTGCCTGGAGCGACTATGGCTACACCTTC. Its protein is CAWSDYGYTF. The chain combines TRBV30 with TRBJ1-2; D gene uncertain. Looked up from germline, CDR1 is GTSNPN and CDR2 is SVGIG (reference sequence). CDR3 length: 10 residues. V lost 3 bases and J 3 bases, leaving 2 bases between the germline ends.